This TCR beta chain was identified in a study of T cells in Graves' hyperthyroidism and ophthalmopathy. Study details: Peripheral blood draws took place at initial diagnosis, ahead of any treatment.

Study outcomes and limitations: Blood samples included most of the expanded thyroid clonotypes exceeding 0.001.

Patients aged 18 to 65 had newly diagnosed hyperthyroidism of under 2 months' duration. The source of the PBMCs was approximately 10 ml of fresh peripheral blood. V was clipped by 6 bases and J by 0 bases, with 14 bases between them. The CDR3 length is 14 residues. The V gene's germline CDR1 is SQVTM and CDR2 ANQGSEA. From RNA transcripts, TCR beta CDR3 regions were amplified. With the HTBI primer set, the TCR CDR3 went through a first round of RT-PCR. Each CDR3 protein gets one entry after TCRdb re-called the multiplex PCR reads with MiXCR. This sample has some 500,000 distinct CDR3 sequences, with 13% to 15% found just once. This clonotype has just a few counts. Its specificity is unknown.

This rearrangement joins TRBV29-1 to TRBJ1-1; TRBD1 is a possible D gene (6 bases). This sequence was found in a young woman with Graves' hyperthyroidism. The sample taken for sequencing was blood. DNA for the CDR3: TGCAGCGTAAACAGGGCCCGTGTGAACACTGAAGCTTTCTTT. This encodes CSVNRARVNTEAFF.